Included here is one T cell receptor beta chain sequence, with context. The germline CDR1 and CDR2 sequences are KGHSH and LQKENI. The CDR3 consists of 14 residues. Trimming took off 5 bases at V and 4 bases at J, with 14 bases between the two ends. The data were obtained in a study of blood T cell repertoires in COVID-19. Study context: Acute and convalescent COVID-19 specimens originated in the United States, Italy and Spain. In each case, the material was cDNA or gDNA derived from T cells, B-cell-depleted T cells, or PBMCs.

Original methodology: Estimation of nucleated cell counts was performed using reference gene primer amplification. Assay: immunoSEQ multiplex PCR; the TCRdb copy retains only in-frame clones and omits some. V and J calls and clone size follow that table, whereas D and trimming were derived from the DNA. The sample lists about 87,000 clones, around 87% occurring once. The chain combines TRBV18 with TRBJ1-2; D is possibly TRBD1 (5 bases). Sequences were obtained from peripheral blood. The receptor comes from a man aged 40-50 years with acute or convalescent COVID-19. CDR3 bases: TGTGCCAGCTCAACCTCCAGGGATCTCTATGGCTACACCTTC. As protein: CASSTSRDLYGYTF.